The text below deals with one T cell receptor (beta chain). Its antigen is currently unknown. This specimen belongs to a study of cytomegalovirus exposure and HLA in healthy donors. Study-wide background: Within an early data release were tens of millions of unique TCRs drawn from HLA-typed donors. Findings and caveats of the study: The productive fraction for most TCR beta V segments was about 87% or about 30% in an earlier analysis. The study designated about 160 TCR beta chains cytomegalovirus-associated. Researchers reportedly found TCR beta sequences accurately predicted most subjects' HLA-A and HLA-B alleles.

The CDR3 extends over 17 amino acids. Germline assignment: CDR1 SGHRS and CDR2 YFSETQ. V was cut by 3 bases and J by 2 bases, with 21 bases left in between. PCR involved 60 Vbeta and 13 Jbeta primers. Some clones are missing from TCRdb's copy, which holds only in-frame ones; the method was immunoSEQ multiplex PCR. The data contain 100,000 or so clones, roughly 80% of them singletons. This receptor was obtained from a man younger than 40 in good health and CMV-seropositive. The chain uses TRBV5-1 and TRBJ2-7; maybe TRBD2 (6 bases). Sequences were obtained from PBMCs. The CDR3 region is CASSSSGTPKGPYEQYF. CDR3 bases: TGCGCCAGCAGCTCCTCCGGGACTCCTAAGGGCCCCTACGAGCAGTACTTC. Full variable domain (rest looked up from reference TRBV5-1 and TRBJ2-7): KAGVTQTPRYLIKTRGQQVTLSCSPISGHRSVSWYQQTPGQGLQFLFEYFSETQRNKGNFPGRFSGRQFSNSRSEMNVSTLELGDSALYLCASSSSGTPKGPYEQYFGPGTRLTVT.